Sequencing of this TCR beta chain was carried out in a study of blood T cell repertoires in COVID-19. Study-wide background: The origin of the acute and convalescent COVID-19 samples was the United States, Italy and Spain. Sample material is recorded as cDNA or gDNA derived from T cells, B-cell-depleted T cells, or PBMCs.

Here immunoSEQ multiplex PCR was the method, and the copy in TCRdb shows in-frame clones only, minus some. The data hold some 200,000 clones, with roughly 86% observed a single time. The CDR3 has 16 residues. Trimming cost V 1 base and J 2 bases, with 14 bases left between them. Per the germline V gene, CDR1 is MGHRA and CDR2 is YSYEKL. The origin of this receptor is a woman in her thirties or forties with acute or convalescent COVID-19. The source material was peripheral blood. V and J are TRBV4-1 and TRBJ1-2, with a possible D match to TRBD1 (6 bases). For the CDR3, the DNA is TGCGCCAGCAGCCAAGCCTCCGGACAGCCCAACTATGGCTACACCTTC. Translating it yields CASSQASGQPNYGYTF.